Listed here are 13 T cell receptor beta chains from one sample, sequenced in a study of PD-1 blockade in classical Hodgkin lymphoma. No patient escaped relapse after autologous stem cell transplantation, and brentuximab vedotin exposure varied. This table comes from immunoSEQ multiplex PCR, and its TCRdb copy is limited to in-frame clones, with some not included. The sample holds about 86,000 clones, 89% seen once. The sequencing used peripheral blood mononuclear cells (PBMCs), collected before the second cycle of nivolumab. The receptor set was obtained from a human donor with classical Hodgkin lymphoma.

The J gene is TRBJ2-7, the V gene TRBV6-5; 11 positions match TRBD1. V trimming: 5 bases; J trimming: 3 bases; junction bases outside the gene matches: 3. Looked up from germline, CDR1 is MNHEY and CDR2 is SVGAGI. The CDR3 is made up of 14 amino acids. Here the CDR3 DNA reads TGTGCCAGCAGTCGAGGGACAGGGGGCTACGAGCAGTACTTC. It is translated as CASSRGTGGYEQYF.

This clone appeared many times. The chain is built from TRBV27 and TRBJ2-2; TRBD1 agrees at 7 bases. CDR1 MNHEY and CDR2 SMNVEV come from the germline V gene (reference sequence). V lost 5 bases to trimming and J lost 4 bases; unmatched junction nucleotides: 7. The CDR3 length is 15 residues. CDR3 protein: CASSPGTAVTGELFF. CDR3 DNA: TGTGCCAGCAGTCCCGGGACAGCCGTCACCGGGGAGCTGTTTTTT.

V gene TRBV19 combines with J gene TRBJ2-1; 10 bases fit TRBD1. V trimming: 5 bases; J trimming: 10 bases; junction bases outside the gene matches: 11. Per germline, CDR1 LNHDA and CDR2 SQIVND (reference sequence). The CDR3 extends over 15 amino acids. The CDR3 DNA reads TGTGCCAGTAGTCTCCGGACAGGGGGTGGATGGGAGCAGTTCTTC. Protein: CASSLRTGGGWEQFF.

J is TRBJ1-2 and V is TRBV6-5; TRBD1 matches 9 bases. With V trimmed by 0 bases and J by 3 bases, 2 bases remained unmatched. The CDR3 totals 15 residues. Germline-derived CDR1 and CDR2 are MNHEY and SVGAGI. The CDR3 bases are TGTGCCAGCAGTTACTCGACAGGGGGTGACTATGGCTACACCTTC. Translated, it gives CASSYSTGGDYGYTF.

J is TRBJ1-1 and V is TRBV28; unclear D gene. The germline V gene has CDR1 MDHEN and CDR2 SYDVKM. The CDR3 sequence is 12 residues long. Trimming took 3 bases from V and 10 from J, leaving 12 bases between them. The CDR3 loop is CASSLSPLGAFF. The CDR3, as DNA: TGTGCCAGCAGTTTGAGTCCCCTGGGAGCTTTCTTT.

The rearrangement links TRBV16 to TRBJ2-3; TRBD1 matches at 9 bases. The CDR3 consists of 15 residues. Losses at the gene ends were 4 bases for V and 4 bases for J; bases not matched to a gene: 6. CDR1 KGHSY and CDR2 FQNENV come from the germline V gene. The CDR3 coding sequence is TGTGCCAGCAGCCCACAGGGGGCGATATCAGATACGCAGTATTTT. Protein product: CASSPQGAISDTQYF.

V and J are TRBV5-1 and TRBJ2-7; D might be TRBD1 or TRBD2, each matching 5 bases. The length of the CDR3 is 14 residues. V was trimmed by 0 bases and J by 2 bases, leaving 9 bases between them. The germline CDR1 and CDR2 sequences are SGHRS and YFSETQ. As DNA, the CDR3 is TGCGCCAGCAGCTTGGCCGGGGACCCCTACGAGCAGTACTTC. It codes for CASSLAGDPYEQYF.

The rearrangement joins TRBV28 to TRBJ1-3, with 7 bases that match TRBD1. The CDR3 extends over 16 amino acids. CDR1 is MDHEN and CDR2 is SYDVKM in the germline V gene. With 8 bases clipped from V and 2 bases from J, the junction kept 12 bases outside the gene matches. The chain's CDR3 is CASSLQGGAAGNTIYF. The CDR3, as DNA: TGTGCCAGCTCCCTCCAAGGGGGCGCGGCTGGAAACACCATATATTTT.

The chain employs TRBV19 and TRBJ2-3, with 8 bases aligning to TRBD2. This CDR3 has 16 residues. Trimming at V came to 3 bases and at J to 4 bases, leaving 9 bases not matched to a gene. Germline V lookup: CDR1 LNHDA, CDR2 SQIVND (reference sequence). The CDR3: CASSIYSYGGADTQYF. Here the CDR3 DNA reads TGTGCCAGTAGTATTTACTCGTACGGGGGGGCAGATACGCAGTATTTT. The full variable domain, in which reference TRBV19 and TRBJ2-3 provide the parts outside the CDR3, is DGGITQSPKYLFRKEGQNVTLSCEQNLNHDAMYWYRQDPGQGLRLIYYSQIVNDFQKGDIAEGYSVSREKKESFPLTVTSAQKNPTAFYLCASSIYSYGGADTQYFGPGTRLTVL.

The chain joins TRBV9 to TRBJ2-1; tentatively, D is TRBD2 (6 bases). This CDR3 comprises 14 residues. With 2 bases removed from V and 0 bases from J, the gap between germline ends came to 6 bases. Germline CDR1 and CDR2: SGDLS and YYNGEE. The CDR3 nucleotides are TGTGCCAGCAGCGTCGGGAGCTCCTACAATGAGCAGTTCTTC. This translates into CASSVGSSYNEQFF.

The chain uses TRBV7-9 and TRBJ2-7; D might be TRBD2 (6 bases). V was pared by 4 bases and J by 3 bases, with 16 bases between. Per germline, CDR1 SEHNR and CDR2 FQNEAQ (reference sequence). The CDR3 has 15 amino acids. The CDR3 sequence is CASSSYGGGFYEQYF. In DNA, the CDR3 is TGTGCCAGCAGCTCCTACGGTGGAGGGTTCTACGAGCAGTACTTC.

This chain links TRBV6-1 with TRBJ2-5; the D gene is possibly TRBD2 (6 bases). Germline lookup yields CDR1 MNHNS and CDR2 SASEGT. The CDR3 is 14 residues long. The V gene lost 1 base and the J gene lost 1 base, with 7 bases spanning the gap. The CDR3 spells CASSEGGIQETQYF. DNA for the CDR3: TGTGCCAGCAGTGAAGGCGGGATCCAAGAGACCCAGTACTTC.

This chain links TRBV7-2 with TRBJ1-2; no reliable D call. The CDR3 length is 14 residues. The germline V and J ends were trimmed by 1 base and 8 bases, with 14 bases remaining between them. Germline V lookup: CDR1 SGHTA, CDR2 FQGNSA. The CDR3 region is CASSLERQGSGYTF. CDR3 DNA sequence: TGTGCCAGCAGCTTAGAGAGACAAGGGTCCGGCTACACCTTC.